This T cell receptor (beta chain) originates from a study of blood T cell repertoires in COVID-19. Whole-study context: Donors in the United States, Italy and Spain gave samples during acute or convalescent COVID-19.

Original handling: Quantification of nucleated cells was approximated via reference gene primer amplification. The protocol was immunoSEQ multiplex PCR, while the TCRdb copy is restricted to in-frame clones and leaves out a portion. The DNA gave D and trimming, while V, J and clone size come from that table. The sample has around 70,000 clones, around nine tenths seen once. Trimming shortened V by 4 bases and J by 5 bases, and 5 bases separated the two germline ends. Germline CDR1 and CDR2: SEHNR and FQNEAQ (reference sequence). The CDR3 extends over 11 amino acids. Sequencing was carried out using peripheral blood. The chain uses TRBV7-9 and TRBJ1-2; unclear D gene. The clonotype was recovered from a man aged 55 to 70 with acute or convalescent COVID-19. The DNA of the CDR3 is TGTGCCAGCAGCTCCCAATATGGCTACACCTTC. Translated, it gives CASSSQYGYTF.